This TCR beta chain stems from a study of OX40 agonist ivuxolimab in advanced cancers. Assay: immunoSEQ multiplex PCR; the TCRdb copy retains only in-frame clones and omits some. The sample records some 150,000 clones, 90% being singletons. This CDR3 is built from 14 residues. Per the germline V gene, CDR1 is SGHVS and CDR2 is FQNEAQ. Regarding this clone: One junction end disagrees with the germline gene, perhaps due to a read error.

The chain uses TRBV7-8 and TRBJ2-3; the D is unclear. The TCR comes from an adult with an advanced solid tumor such as melanoma, head and neck, liver or kidney cancer. The sample consisted of CD4+ or CD8+ T cells sorted from blood, taken in a trial of the OX40 agonist ivuxolimab. CDR3 DNA sequence: TGTGCCAGCAGTTTAGGTCTCATCACAGATACGCAGTATTTT. Translation gives CASSLGLITDTQYF.